What follows are 29 T cell receptor beta chains derived from one specimen sequenced in a study of cytomegalovirus exposure and HLA in healthy donors. Primers included in the PCR were 60 Vbeta and 13 Jbeta primers. Clones were sequenced by immunoSEQ multiplex PCR, and TCRdb holds only the in-frame ones, with some missing. The table has about 210,000 clones, 75% to 80% seen once. The specimen sequenced was PBMCs. Every receptor here comes from a male donor in good health and CMV-seronegative.

The chain has TRBV5-6 and TRBJ1-1, with a possible D match to TRBD1 (5 bases). CDR3 length equals 14 residues. Germline V lookup: CDR1 SGHDT, CDR2 YYEEEE. Trimming removed 1 base at V and 4 bases at J, with 11 bases between. The CDR3 DNA reads TGTGCCAGCAGCTTGTGGGGCGGTAGCACTGAAGCTTTCTTT. This encodes CASSLWGGSTEAFF.

The chain couples TRBV19 to TRBJ1-6; no clear D gene. Trimming stripped 6 bases from V and 10 bases from J, with 13 bases between. Looked up from germline, CDR1 is LNHDA and CDR2 is SQIVND (reference sequence). CDR3 size: 13 residues. The CDR3 sequence: CASRSETESPLHF. The CDR3 DNA follows: TGTGCCAGTAGGTCGGAAACGGAGTCACCCCTCCACTTT.

The rearrangement uses TRBV27 and TRBJ2-7; D may be TRBD2 (6 bases). Between the trimmed V and J ends, which lost 2 bases and 3 bases, there was a span of 14 bases. This CDR3 has 15 residues. Per germline, CDR1 MNHEY and CDR2 SMNVEV (reference sequence). CDR3 sequence (DNA): TGTGCCAGCAGTTTAAGGGCGGGATGGGACTACGAGCAGTACTTC. This translates into CASSLRAGWDYEQYF.

The chain joins TRBV27 to TRBJ1-5; 9 bases match TRBD1. The CDR3 is 15 amino acids. V trimming: 2 bases; J trimming: 7 bases; junction bases outside the gene matches: 6. Germline V gene sequence: CDR1 MNHEY, CDR2 SMNVEV (reference sequence). CDR3 coding DNA: TGTGCCAGCAGTTTAACAGGGGGCCCTTCCCAGCCCCAGCATTTT. Its translation is CASSLTGGPSQPQHF.

There are a few counts of this clone. The chain recombines TRBV7-9 with TRBJ2-5; 15 positions agree with TRBD2. Germline CDR1 reads SEHNR; CDR2 reads FQNEAQ (reference sequence). Losses at the gene ends were 1 base for V and 5 bases for J; bases not matched to a gene: 8. The CDR3 runs to 18 residues. CDR3 region: CASSLEWTSGGVSETQYF. CDR3 DNA sequence: TGTGCCAGCAGCTTAGAATGGACTAGCGGGGGGGTATCTGAGACCCAGTACTTC. Filled out from reference TRBV7-9 and TRBJ2-5, the complete variable domain reads DTGVSQNPRHKITKRGQNVTFRCDPISEHNRLYWYRQTLGQGPEFLTYFQNEAQLEKSRLLSDRFSAERPKGSFSTLEIQRTEQGDSAMYLCASSLEWTSGGVSETQYFGPGTRLLVL.

The V and J genes are TRBV9 and TRBJ2-1, with TRBD2 matching over 7 bases. Per the germline V gene, CDR1 is SGDLS and CDR2 is YYNGEE. The CDR3 totals 16 residues. Trimming at V came to 4 bases and at J to 1 base, leaving 8 bases not matched to a gene. CDR3 DNA sequence: TGTGCCAGCAGCCCAGCGGGGCGGGGATCCTACAATGAGCAGTTCTTC. This sequence encodes CASSPAGRGSYNEQFF. Filled out from reference TRBV9 and TRBJ2-1, the complete variable domain reads DSGVTQTPKHLITATGQRVTLRCSPRSGDLSVYWYQQSLDQGLQFLIQYYNGEERAKGNILERFSAQQFPDLHSELNLSSLELGDSALYFCASSPAGRGSYNEQFFGPGTRLTVL.

There are a few counts of this clone. The rearrangement joins TRBV5-1 to TRBJ2-5; the D gene is possibly TRBD1 (5 bases). From germline, CDR1 is SGHRS and CDR2 YFSETQ. The length of the CDR3 is 14 residues. The V end lost 0 bases, the J end lost 5 bases, and 11 bases lay between the germline ends. CDR3 sequence reads: CASSLGSGWETQYF. In DNA, the CDR3 is TGCGCCAGCAGCTTGGGGTCAGGGTGGGAGACCCAGTACTTC.

The V call is TRBV27, the J call TRBJ1-1; no reliable D call. The V gene's germline CDR1 is MNHEY and CDR2 SMNVEV (reference sequence). The CDR3 covers 12 residues. The V end lost 5 bases, the J end lost 1 base, and 5 bases lay between the germline ends. CDR3 protein: CASSPGNTEAFF. In nucleotides, the CDR3 is TGTGCCAGCAGTCCAGGGAACACTGAAGCTTTCTTT.

This clone was observed a few times. The chain recombines TRBV9 with TRBJ2-1; D is undetermined. Germline assignment: CDR1 SGDLS and CDR2 YYNGEE. V was pared by 7 bases and J by 1 base, with 3 bases between. This CDR3 comprises 11 residues. The CDR3 protein is CASESYNEQFF. The CDR3 nucleotides are TGTGCCAGCGAGTCCTACAATGAGCAGTTCTTC.

Points on this clone: Other DNA sequences in this specimen translate into the identical CDR3. The genes are TRBV28 and TRBJ1-1, with no clear D. The CDR3 has 12 residues. Per germline, CDR1 MDHEN and CDR2 SYDVKM. Trimming removed 3 bases at V and 4 bases at J, with 6 bases between. The CDR3 DNA reads as TGTGCCAGCAGTTTCCGGGGCACTGAAGCTTTCTTT. This translates into CASSFRGTEAFF.

The chain is built from TRBV14 and TRBJ2-3; 9 bases align to TRBD2. J gave up 2 bases and V 6 bases, and 6 bases lay outside the gene matches. CDR3 size: 15 residues. Germline V gene lookup returns CDR1 SGHDN and CDR2 FVKESK. CDR3 sequence reads: CASSITSGLTDTQYF. As DNA, the CDR3 is TGTGCCAGCAGTATCACTAGCGGGCTCACAGATACGCAGTATTTT.

V usage is TRBV27 and J usage is TRBJ2-3; D unresolved. V was cut by 2 bases and J by 7 bases, with 10 bases left in between. The CDR3 loop spans 13 amino acids. The germline CDR1 and CDR2 sequences are MNHEY and SMNVEV (reference sequence). The CDR3 nucleotides are TGTGCCAGCAGTTTAACACCCTCCAATACGCAGTATTTT. Protein product: CASSLTPSNTQYF.

The CDR3 reads CASSEDRRGGELFF. In nucleotides, the CDR3 is TGTGCCAGCAGTGAAGACCGGCGGGGCGGGGAGCTGTTTTTT. The chain couples TRBV6-1 to TRBJ2-2; D may be TRBD2 (6 bases). Between the trimmed V and J ends, which lost 1 base and 7 bases, there was a span of 10 bases. This CDR3 spans 14 amino acids. The germline CDR1 and CDR2 sequences are MNHNS and SASEGT.

CDR3 sequence reads: CASSIDPGMRGNTIYF. The CDR3 bases are TGTGCCAGTAGTATAGATCCGGGGATGCGGGGAAACACCATATATTTT. V usage is TRBV19 and J usage is TRBJ1-3, with no clear D. This CDR3 has 16 residues. The V gene's germline CDR1 is LNHDA and CDR2 SQIVND (reference sequence). The germline V and J ends were trimmed by 0 bases and 4 bases, with 13 bases remaining between them.

This chain connects TRBV7-2 to TRBJ2-5; 9 nucleotides line up with TRBD2. Germline CDR1 SGHTA, CDR2 FQGNSA. V lost 5 bases, J lost 5 bases, and 9 bases stayed unmatched. The CDR3 loop spans 15 amino acids. The CDR3 region has the DNA TGTGCCAGCAGCCCGCGGACTAGCGAAACGGAGACCCAGTACTTC. It yields the protein CASSPRTSETETQYF.

The V gene is TRBV30, the J gene TRBJ1-6; 10 nucleotides match TRBD1. The V gene end was trimmed by 5 bases and the J gene end by 8 bases; junction bases not matched to a gene: 6. The CDR3 covers 14 residues. The germline gives CDR1 GTSNPN, CDR2 SVGIG (reference sequence). Here the CDR3 reads CAWVDRGTYSPLHF. The CDR3 DNA is TGTGCCTGGGTGGACAGGGGGACCTATTCACCCCTCCACTTT.

The rearrangement uses TRBV27 and TRBJ1-1, with TRBD1 matching over 12 bases. Germline V gene lookup returns CDR1 MNHEY and CDR2 SMNVEV (reference sequence). V trimming: 5 bases; J trimming: 5 bases; junction bases outside the gene matches: 12. The CDR3 is made up of 17 amino acids. The CDR3 loop reads CASSRPGQGARGTEAFF. The CDR3 nucleotides are TGTGCCAGCAGTCGACCGGGACAGGGGGCACGTGGAACTGAAGCTTTCTTT.

V usage is TRBV29-1 and J usage is TRBJ1-4; D might be TRBD1 (6 bases). V was pared by 4 bases and J by 10 bases, with 19 bases between. The germline V gene has CDR1 SQVTM and CDR2 ANQGSEA. The CDR3 runs 14 residues. The CDR3: CSVVNAGTIGKLFF. CDR3 DNA: TGCAGCGTTGTTAACGCAGGGACAATAGGAAAACTGTTTTTT.

This chain uses TRBV15 with TRBJ2-7, with D possibly TRBD2 on 7 matching bases. Germline CDR1 reads LNHNV; CDR2 reads YYDKDF (reference sequence). The CDR3 runs to 15 residues. The V end was cut by 5 bases, the J end by 3 bases, with 17 bases between. The DNA for the CDR3 is TGTGCCACCAGCCTGGGGAGGGGGGGCTACTACGAGCAGTACTTC. As protein: CATSLGRGGYYEQYF.

The rearrangement uses TRBV5-5 and TRBJ2-2; 10 nucleotides align to TRBD2. The CDR3 loop spans 15 amino acids. The germline V gene has CDR1 SGHKS and CDR2 YYEKEE (reference sequence). Unmatched junction bases numbered 1, after V lost 4 bases and J lost 1 base. CDR3 nucleotides: TGTGCCAGCAGCGCTAGCGGGAGGAACACCGGGGAGCTGTTTTTT. Protein: CASSASGRNTGELFF.

The chain couples TRBV16 to TRBJ2-7; 10 nucleotides line up with TRBD2. There are 15 residues in the CDR3. CDR1 is KGHSY, CDR2 FQNENV, per germline. Trimming at V came to 5 bases and at J to 5 bases, leaving 9 bases not matched to a gene. The CDR3 DNA is TGTGCCAGCAGCAGTACCGGGACTAGCGAGGACGAGCAGTACTTC. Protein sequence: CASSSTGTSEDEQYF.

The chain couples TRBV13 to TRBJ2-7; possible D gene TRBD2, 5 bases. CDR1 is PRHDT, CDR2 FYEKMQ, per germline (reference sequence). The CDR3 loop spans 12 amino acids. Trimming stripped 2 bases from V and 6 bases from J, with 8 bases between. CDR3 protein: CASSLIGVEQYF. In nucleotides, the CDR3 is TGTGCCAGCAGCTTAATCGGGGTCGAGCAGTACTTC.

The chain carries TRBV7-9 and TRBJ1-6; the D is unclear. The V end lost 2 bases, the J end lost 5 bases, and 7 bases lay between the germline ends. The CDR3 covers 14 residues. CDR1 SEHNR and CDR2 FQNEAQ come from the germline V gene (reference sequence). This chain's CDR3 is CASSLLKDNSPLHF. Written as DNA, the CDR3 is TGTGCCAGCAGCTTACTAAAAGATAATTCACCCCTCCACTTT.

This sequence joins TRBV30 and TRBJ1-1; D may be TRBD1 (5 bases). From germline, CDR1 is GTSNPN and CDR2 SVGIG (reference sequence). CDR3 length equals 13 residues. Trimming pared 4 bases from V and 1 base from J, leaving 10 bases between. Here the CDR3 reads CAWTLTANTEAFF. CDR3 DNA: TGTGCCTGGACCCTGACAGCGAACACTGAAGCTTTCTTT. The entire variable domain, with the rest obtained from reference TRBV30 and TRBJ1-1, is as follows: SQTIHQWPATLVQPVGSPLSLECTVEGTSNPNLYWYRQAAGRGLQLLFYSVGIGQISSEVPQNLSASRPQDRQFILSSKKLLLSDSGFYLCAWTLTANTEAFFGQGTRLTVV.

Here the CDR3 reads CATSRDREINEQFF. CDR3 nucleotides: TGTGCCACCAGCAGAGATAGAGAGATCAATGAGCAGTTCTTC. The chain recombines TRBV15 with TRBJ2-1; D uncertain. In germline, CDR1 is LNHNV, CDR2 YYDKDF (reference sequence). Between the trimmed V and J ends, which lost 0 bases and 6 bases, there was a span of 9 bases. This CDR3 has 14 amino acids.

V usage is TRBV9 and J usage is TRBJ2-2; possibly TRBD1 for D (7 bases). Trimming took off 2 bases at V and 8 bases at J, with 16 bases between the two ends. The length of the CDR3 is 15 residues. Germline lookup yields CDR1 SGDLS and CDR2 YYNGEE. This chain's CDR3 is CASSVIQGGEGELFF. In nucleotides, the CDR3 is TGTGCCAGCAGCGTTATTCAGGGGGGAGAAGGGGAGCTGTTTTTT. Filled out from reference TRBV9 and TRBJ2-2, the complete variable domain reads DSGVTQTPKHLITATGQRVTLRCSPRSGDLSVYWYQQSLDQGLQFLIQYYNGEERAKGNILERFSAQQFPDLHSELNLSSLELGDSALYFCASSVIQGGEGELFFGEGSRLTVL.

The rearrangement links TRBV5-1 to TRBJ1-1; perhaps TRBD1 as D (5 bases). The V gene's germline CDR1 is SGHRS and CDR2 YFSETQ. V shed 0 bases and J shed 11 bases, with 14 bases lying between them. There are 13 residues in the CDR3. CDR3 loop: CASSLDGVGGAFF. DNA of the CDR3: TGCGCCAGCAGCTTGGATGGGGTGGGGGGGGCTTTCTTT.

The chain combines TRBV27 with TRBJ1-2; 8 nucleotides match TRBD1. The V and J ends lost 4 bases and 7 bases, in that order; junction bases with no gene match: 8. CDR3 length equals 14 residues. CDR1 is MNHEY and CDR2 is SMNVEV in the germline V gene (reference sequence). The CDR3 sequence is CASSSHVQGGGYTF. CDR3 sequence (DNA): TGTGCCAGCAGTTCTCACGTACAGGGGGGTGGCTACACCTTC.

Comment on this clone: The CDR3 carries no conserved terminal phenylalanine or tryptophan, so it likely arises from a read error. V usage is TRBV2 and J usage is TRBJ1-2, with 7 bases matching TRBD1. Germline CDR1 SNHLY, CDR2 FYNNEI. The CDR3 totals 14 residues. V lost 7 bases, J lost 4 bases, and 9 bases stayed unmatched. CDR3 sequence: CASKETGTVYGYTL. As DNA, the CDR3 is TGTGCCAGCAAAGAAACCGGGACAGTCTATGGCTACACCCTC.